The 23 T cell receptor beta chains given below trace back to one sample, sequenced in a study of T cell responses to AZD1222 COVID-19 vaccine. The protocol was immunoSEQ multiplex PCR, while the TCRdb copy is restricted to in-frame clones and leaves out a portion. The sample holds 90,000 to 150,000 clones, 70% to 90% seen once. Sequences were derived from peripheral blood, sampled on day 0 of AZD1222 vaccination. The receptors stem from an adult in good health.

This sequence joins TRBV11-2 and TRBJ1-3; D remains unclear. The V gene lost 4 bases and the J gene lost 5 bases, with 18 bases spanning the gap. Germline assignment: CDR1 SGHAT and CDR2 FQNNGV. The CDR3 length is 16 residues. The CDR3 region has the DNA TGTGCCAGCAGCTATCTAGTGAGGCGTCAGAGAAACACCATATATTTT. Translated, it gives CASSYLVRRQRNTIYF.

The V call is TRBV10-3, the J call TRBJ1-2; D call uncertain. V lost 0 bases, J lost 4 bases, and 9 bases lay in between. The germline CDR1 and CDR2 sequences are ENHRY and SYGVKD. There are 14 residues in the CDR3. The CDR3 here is CAISESPDLYGYTF. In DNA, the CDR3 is TGTGCCATCAGTGAGTCCCCGGACCTCTATGGCTACACCTTC.

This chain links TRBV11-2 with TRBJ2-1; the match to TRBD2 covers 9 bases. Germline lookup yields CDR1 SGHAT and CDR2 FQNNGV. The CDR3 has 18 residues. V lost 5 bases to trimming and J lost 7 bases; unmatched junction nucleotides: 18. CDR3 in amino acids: CASSHHTRAGGRGNEQFF. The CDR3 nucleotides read TGTGCCAGCAGCCACCACACTCGGGCTGGCGGGAGGGGAAATGAGCAGTTCTTC.

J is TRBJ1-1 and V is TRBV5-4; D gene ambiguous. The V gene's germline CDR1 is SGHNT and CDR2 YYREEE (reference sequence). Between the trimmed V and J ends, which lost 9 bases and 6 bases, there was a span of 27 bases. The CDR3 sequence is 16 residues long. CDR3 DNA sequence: TGTGCCACGTCCGGGTCCAGGCTTACTCATGGAGCTGAAGCTTTCTTT. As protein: CATSGSRLTHGAEAFF.

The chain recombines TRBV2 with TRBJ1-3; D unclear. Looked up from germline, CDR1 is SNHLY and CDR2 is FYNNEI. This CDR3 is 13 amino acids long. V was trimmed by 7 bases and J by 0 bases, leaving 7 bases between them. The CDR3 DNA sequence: TGTGCCAGCATCGGAGTCTCTGGAAACACCATATATTTT. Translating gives CASIGVSGNTIYF.

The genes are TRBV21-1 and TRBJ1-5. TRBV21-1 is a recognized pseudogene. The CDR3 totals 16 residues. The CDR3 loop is CASSKVEDSGDQPQHF. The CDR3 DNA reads TGTGCCAGCAGCAAAGTCGAGGACAGCGGGGATCAGCCCCAGCATTTT.

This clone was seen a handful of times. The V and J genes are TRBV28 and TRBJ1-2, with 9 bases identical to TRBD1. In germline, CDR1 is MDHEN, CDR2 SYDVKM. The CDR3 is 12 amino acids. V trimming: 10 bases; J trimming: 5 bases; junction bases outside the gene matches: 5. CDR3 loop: CATSGQGYGYTF. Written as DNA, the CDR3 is TGTGCCACCTCAGGACAGGGGTATGGCTACACCTTC.

CDR3 bases: TGTGCCAGTAGTCCAAGGACAGGGGGAACTGAAGCTTTCTTT. Protein product: CASSPRTGGTEAFF. V is TRBV19 and J is TRBJ1-1; 10 bases agree with TRBD1. Germline V gene data show CDR1 as LNHDA and CDR2 as SQIVND (reference sequence). The CDR3 sequence is 14 residues long. Trimming took 5 bases from V and 5 from J; bases not matched to a gene: 5.

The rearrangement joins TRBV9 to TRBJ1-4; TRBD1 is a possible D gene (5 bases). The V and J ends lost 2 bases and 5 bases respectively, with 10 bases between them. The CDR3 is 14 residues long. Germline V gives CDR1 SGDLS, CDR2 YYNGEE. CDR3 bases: TGTGCCAGCAGCGTGGGGGTGGAAAATGAAAAACTGTTTTTT. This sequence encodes CASSVGVENEKLFF.

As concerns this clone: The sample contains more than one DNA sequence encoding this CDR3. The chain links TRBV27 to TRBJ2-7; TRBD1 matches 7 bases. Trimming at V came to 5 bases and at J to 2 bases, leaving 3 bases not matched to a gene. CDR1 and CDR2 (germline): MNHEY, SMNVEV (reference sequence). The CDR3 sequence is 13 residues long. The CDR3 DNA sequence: TGTGCCAGCAGTCCGGGACAGACCTACGAGCAGTACTTC. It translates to CASSPGQTYEQYF.

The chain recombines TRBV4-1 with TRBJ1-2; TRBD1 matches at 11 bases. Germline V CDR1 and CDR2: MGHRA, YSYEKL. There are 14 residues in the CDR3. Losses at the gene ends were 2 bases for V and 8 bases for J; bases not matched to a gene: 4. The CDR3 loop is CASSQWTGGGGYTF. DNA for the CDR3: TGCGCCAGCAGCCAATGGACAGGGGGCGGCGGCTACACCTTC.

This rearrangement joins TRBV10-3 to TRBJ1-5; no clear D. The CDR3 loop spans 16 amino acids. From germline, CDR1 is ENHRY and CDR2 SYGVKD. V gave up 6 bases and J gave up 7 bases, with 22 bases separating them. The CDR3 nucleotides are TGTGCCATCAGCGACCCCGGGCACCGGTTGAGCCAGCCCCAGCATTTT. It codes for CAISDPGHRLSQPQHF.

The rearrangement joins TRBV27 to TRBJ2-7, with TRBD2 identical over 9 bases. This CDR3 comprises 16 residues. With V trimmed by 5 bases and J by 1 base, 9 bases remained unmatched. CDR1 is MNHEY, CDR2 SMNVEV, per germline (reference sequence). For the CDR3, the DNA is TGTGCCAGCAGTCGGCTGGGCGGGAGGGGGTCCTACGAGCAGTACTTC. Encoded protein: CASSRLGGRGSYEQYF.

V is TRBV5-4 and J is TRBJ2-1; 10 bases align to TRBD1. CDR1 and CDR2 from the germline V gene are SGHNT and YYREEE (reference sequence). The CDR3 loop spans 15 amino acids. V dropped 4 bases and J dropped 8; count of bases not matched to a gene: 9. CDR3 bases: TGTGCCAGCAGCCCTCCCGGGACAGGGGAGGATGAGCAGTTCTTC. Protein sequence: CASSPPGTGEDEQFF.

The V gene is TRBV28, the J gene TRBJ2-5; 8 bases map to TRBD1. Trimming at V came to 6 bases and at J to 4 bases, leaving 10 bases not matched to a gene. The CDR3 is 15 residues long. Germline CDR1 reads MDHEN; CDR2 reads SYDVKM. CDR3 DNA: TGTGCCAGCAGCTGGGTGACAGGGGTTCGAGAGACCCAGTACTTC. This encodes CASSWVTGVRETQYF.

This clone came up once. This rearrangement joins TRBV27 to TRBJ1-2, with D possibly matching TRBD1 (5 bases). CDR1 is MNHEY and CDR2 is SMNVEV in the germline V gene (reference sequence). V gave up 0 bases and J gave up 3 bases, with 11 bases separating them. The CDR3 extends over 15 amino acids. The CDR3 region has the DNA TGTGCCAGCAGTTTATCGGGGGGGGACTACTATGGCTACACCTTC. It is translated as CASSLSGGDYYGYTF.

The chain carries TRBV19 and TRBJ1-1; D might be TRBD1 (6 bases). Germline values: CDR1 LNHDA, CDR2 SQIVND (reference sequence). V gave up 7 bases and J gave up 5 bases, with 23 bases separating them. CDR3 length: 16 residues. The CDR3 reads CASTLIGKQGRTEAFF. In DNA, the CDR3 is TGTGCCAGTACCCTAATTGGGAAACAGGGTCGAACTGAAGCTTTCTTT.

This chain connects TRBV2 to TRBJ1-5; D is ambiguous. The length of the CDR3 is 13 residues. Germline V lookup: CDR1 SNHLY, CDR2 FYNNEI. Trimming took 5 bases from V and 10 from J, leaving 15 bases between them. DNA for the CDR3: TGTGCCAGCAGTAGGACCGAAAAGGGTCCCCAGCATTTT. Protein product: CASSRTEKGPQHF.

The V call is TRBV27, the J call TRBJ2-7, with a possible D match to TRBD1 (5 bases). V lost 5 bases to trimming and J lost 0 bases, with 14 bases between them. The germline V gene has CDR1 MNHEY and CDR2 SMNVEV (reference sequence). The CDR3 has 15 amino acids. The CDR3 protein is CASSLQGDSSYEQYF. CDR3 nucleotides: TGTGCCAGCAGTCTTCAGGGCGATAGCTCCTACGAGCAGTACTTC.

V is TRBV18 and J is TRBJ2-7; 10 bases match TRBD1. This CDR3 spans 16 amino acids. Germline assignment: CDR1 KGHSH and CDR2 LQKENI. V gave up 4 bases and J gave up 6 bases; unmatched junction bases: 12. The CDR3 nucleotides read TGTGCCAGCTCACAGCGGATTGGGACAGGGGAAGGCGAGCAGTACTTC. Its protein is CASSQRIGTGEGEQYF.

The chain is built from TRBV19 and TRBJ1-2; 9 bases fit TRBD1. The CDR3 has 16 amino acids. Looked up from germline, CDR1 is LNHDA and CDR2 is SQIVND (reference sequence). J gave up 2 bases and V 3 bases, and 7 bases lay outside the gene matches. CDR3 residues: CASSISWGTGNYGYTF. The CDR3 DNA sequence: TGTGCCAGTAGTATTAGTTGGGGGACAGGGAACTATGGCTACACCTTC. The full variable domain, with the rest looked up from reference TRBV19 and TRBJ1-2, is DGGITQSPKYLFRKEGQNVTLSCEQNLNHDAMYWYRQDPGQGLRLIYYSQIVNDFQKGDIAEGYSVSREKKESFPLTVTSAQKNPTAFYLCASSISWGTGNYGYTFGSGTRLTVV.

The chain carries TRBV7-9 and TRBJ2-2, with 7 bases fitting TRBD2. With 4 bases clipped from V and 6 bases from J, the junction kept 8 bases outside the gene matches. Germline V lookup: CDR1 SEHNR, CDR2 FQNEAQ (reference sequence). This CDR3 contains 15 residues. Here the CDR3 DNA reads TGTGCCAGCAGCTCGGGACTACCTAGGTCCGGGGAGCTGTTTTTT. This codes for CASSSGLPRSGELFF.

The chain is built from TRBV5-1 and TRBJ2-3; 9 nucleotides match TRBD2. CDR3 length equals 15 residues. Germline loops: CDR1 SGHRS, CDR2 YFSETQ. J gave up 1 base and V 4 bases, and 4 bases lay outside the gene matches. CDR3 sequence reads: CASSALAGRTDTQYF. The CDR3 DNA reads TGCGCCAGCAGCGCACTAGCGGGTCGCACAGATACGCAGTATTTT.